The 8 T cell receptor beta chains below come from one sample, sequenced in a study of identical twins. From the 5' RACE reads, TCRdb called clonotypes with MiXCR, one entry per CDR3 protein. This sample has about 690,000 distinct CDR3 sequences, with less than 7% found just once. The sequencing sample was made of naive T cells sorted from blood. The receptors shown here come from a man between 18 and 35 years old in good health.

This chain joins TRBV27 and TRBJ2-7; maybe TRBD1 (5 bases). CDR3 length: 14 residues. Germline V gives CDR1 MNHEY, CDR2 SMNVEV (reference sequence). V lost 3 bases to trimming and J lost 1 base, with 10 bases between them. The CDR3 region is CASSLGKGSYEQYF. In nucleotides, the CDR3 is TGTGCCAGCAGTTTGGGTAAGGGGTCCTACGAGCAGTACTTC.

The sample holds a few counts of this clonotype. This chain links TRBV7-9 with TRBJ2-3; the match to TRBD2 covers 10 bases. Germline values: CDR1 SEHNR, CDR2 FQNEAQ (reference sequence). V shed 2 bases, J shed 4 bases, and the junction held 6 bases outside the gene matches. CDR3 size: 16 residues. CDR3: CASSLLLAGRADTQYF. As DNA, the CDR3 is TGTGCCAGCAGCTTACTACTAGCGGGGAGGGCAGATACGCAGTATTTT.

Ten or more counts support this clonotype. One end of the junction is discordant with germline, which a read error may explain. The J gene is TRBJ1-3, the V gene TRBV20-1; D is unclear. The CDR3 spans 13 residues. The germline V gene encodes CDR1 DFQATT and CDR2 SNEGSKA (reference sequence). The CDR3 loop is CSARVHSGNTIYF. In nucleotides, the CDR3 is TGCAGTGCTAGAGTTCACTCTGGTAACACCATATATTTT.

This clonotype was counted only a few times. The chain recombines TRBV11-1 with TRBJ2-7, with D possibly TRBD2 on 7 matching bases. The CDR3 extends over 18 amino acids. Trimming removed 5 bases at V and 3 bases at J, with 26 bases between. CDR1 is SGHAT, CDR2 FQDESV, per germline (reference sequence). This CDR3 is CASSPIRGGLAEIYEQYF. CDR3 nucleotide sequence: TGTGCCAGCAGCCCAATTAGAGGGGGGCTAGCGGAAATCTACGAGCAGTACTTC.

The CDR3 loop is CAKTDPGERYGYTF. In DNA form, the CDR3 reads TGTGCTAAAACGGACCCAGGGGAGCGCTATGGCTACACCTTC. V usage is TRBV2 and J usage is TRBJ1-2, with D maybe TRBD1 (6 bases). CDR3 length equals 14 residues. CDR1 is SNHLY and CDR2 is FYNNEI in the germline V gene.

The V and J genes are TRBV7-2 and TRBJ1-1, with a weak D call TRBD1 (6 bases). With 4 bases removed from V and 7 bases from J, the gap between germline ends came to 16 bases. The CDR3 sequence is 14 residues long. The germline CDR1 and CDR2 sequences are SGHTA and FQGNSA. The CDR3 sequence: CASSSQTGYDEAFF. The CDR3 DNA reads as TGTGCCAGCAGCTCACAAACAGGGTACGATGAAGCTTTCTTT.

This clonotype was observed at least ten times. The V and J genes are TRBV10-3 and TRBJ2-6; no firm D call. Germline CDR1 reads ENHRY; CDR2 reads SYGVKD. The V and J ends lost 6 bases and 2 bases respectively, with 8 bases between them. CDR3 length: 14 residues. The CDR3 is CAIRASTGANVLTF. CDR3 nucleotides: TGTGCCATCAGGGCGAGCACTGGGGCCAACGTCCTGACTTTC.

This clonotype was observed a handful of times. V usage is TRBV4-3 and J usage is TRBJ2-2; TRBD2 matches 9 bases. The germline gives CDR1 LGHNA, CDR2 YSLEER. The CDR3 has 16 residues. J lost 3 bases, V lost 5 bases, and 7 bases had no gene match. CDR3 in DNA: TGCGCCAGCAGCTCGTTAGCGGGAGTGGACACCGGGGAGCTGTTTTTT. It yields the protein CASSSLAGVDTGELFF.